This T cell receptor beta chain is drawn from a study of vaccination effects on CD4 cells after COVID-19. About this clone itself: Its matching antigen is unknown.

Using immunoSEQ multiplex PCR, the repertoire was profiled, and TCRdb retains in-frame clones only, with some absent. The table records 32,000 or so clones, 65% to 70% of them present only once. Study-wide results and caveats: Researchers report that only 1 of 255 vaccine-induced clones in healthy vaccinees cross-reacted with common cold coronaviruses. Clones arising from infection and from vaccination showed marked clonal contraction late after vaccination.

Germline-derived CDR1 and CDR2 are SGDLS and YYNGEE. The CDR3 sequence is 14 residues long. The V segment lost 0 bases and the J segment 6 bases; nucleotides outside the gene matches: 4. Subsequent to a culture period of about nine days, CD4+ T cells were isolated. On day 3 and again on day 7, half the medium was replaced with IL-2 medium. The input for sequencing was CD4+ T cells from PBMCs cultured without peptide, taken before COVID-19 vaccination. This sequence joins TRBV9 and TRBJ2-7; 9 bases are a match to TRBD2. This TCR was recovered from a human donor who received a COVID-19 vaccine. CDR3 amino acids: CASSVDSGSTEQYF. As DNA, the CDR3 is TGTGCCAGCAGCGTAGATAGCGGGAGTACCGAGCAGTACTTC.